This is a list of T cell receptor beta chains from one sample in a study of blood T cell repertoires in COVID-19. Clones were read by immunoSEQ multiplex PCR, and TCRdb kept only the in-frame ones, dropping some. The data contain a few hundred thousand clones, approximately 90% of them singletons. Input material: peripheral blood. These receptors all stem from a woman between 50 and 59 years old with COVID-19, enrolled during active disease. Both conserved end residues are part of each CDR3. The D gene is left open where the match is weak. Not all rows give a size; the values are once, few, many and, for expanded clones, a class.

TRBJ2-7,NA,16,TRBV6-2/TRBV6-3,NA,TGTGCCAGCAGTTCGGAAAGGACAGCCCCACGCTACGAGCAGTACTTC,CASSSERTAPRYEQYF
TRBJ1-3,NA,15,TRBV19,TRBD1,TGTGCCAGTAGTTCTCTCGGGACAGGTGAAAACACCATATATTTT,CASSSLGTGENTIYF
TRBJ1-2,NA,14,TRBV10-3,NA,TGTGCCATCAGTGAGTCAGGAGGATACTATGGCTACACCTTC,CAISESGGYYGYTF
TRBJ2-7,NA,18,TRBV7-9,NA,TGTGCCAGCAGCCACCCTTCAAGTAGCAGGGCGATGTCCTACGAGCAGTACTTC,CASSHPSSSRAMSYEQYF
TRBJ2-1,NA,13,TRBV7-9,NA,TGTGCCAGCAGCTCGGGAACCTACAATGAGCAGTTCTTC,CASSSGTYNEQFF
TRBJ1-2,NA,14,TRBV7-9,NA,TGTGCCAGCAGCCCGGACAGACAGACCTATGGCTACACCTTC,CASSPDRQTYGYTF
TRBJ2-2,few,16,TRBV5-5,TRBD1,TGTGCCAGCAGCTTGCAGGGGGACGCGAACACCGGGGAGCTGTTTTTT,CASSLQGDANTGELFF
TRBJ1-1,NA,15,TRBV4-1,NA,TGCGCCAGCAGCCAAGGGGCCGAAGGTCGGACTGAAGCTTTCTTT,CASSQGAEGRTEAFF
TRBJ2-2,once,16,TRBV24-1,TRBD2,TGTGCCACCAGTGACTATAGCGGGACTGGAACCGGGGAGCTGTTTTTT,CATSDYSGTGTGELFF
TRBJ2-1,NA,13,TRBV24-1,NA,TGTGCCACTACCGGGACTCGCAACAATGGGCAGTTCTTC,CATTGTRNNGQFF
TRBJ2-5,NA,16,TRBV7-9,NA,TGTGCCAGCAGCTTAGGTGCGCCTAAAGGGGGAGAGACCCAGTACTTC,CASSLGAPKGGETQYF
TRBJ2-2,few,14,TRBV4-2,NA,TGTGCCAGCAGCGGGACAAAGAACACCGGGGAGCTGTTTTTT,CASSGTKNTGELFF
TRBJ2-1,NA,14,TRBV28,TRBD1,TGTGCCAGCAGCCTATCCCCCGGACAGGGCACGGGGTTCTTC,CASSLSPGQGTGFF
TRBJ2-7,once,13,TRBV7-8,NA,TGTGCCAGCAGCCAAACAGGGTTCCGGGAGCAGTACTTC,CASSQTGFREQYF
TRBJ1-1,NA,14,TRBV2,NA,TGTGCCAGCAGTGCGGGTCAGGGCGTTACTGAAGCTTTCTTT,CASSAGQGVTEAFF
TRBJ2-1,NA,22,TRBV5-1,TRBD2,TGCGCCAGCAGCTCGCCGCCGGGCGGGACAGCCCTCGGACTAGCGGGAGTCAATGAGCAGTTCTTC,CASSSPPGGTALGLAGVNEQFF
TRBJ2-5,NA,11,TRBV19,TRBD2,TGTGCCAGTAGTCACGGGGGGTCCCAGTACTTC,CASSHGGSQYF
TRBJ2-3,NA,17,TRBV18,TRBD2,TGTGCCAGCTCATTCGGGACTAGCGGGCCCATCACAGATACGCAGTATTTT,CASSFGTSGPITDTQYF
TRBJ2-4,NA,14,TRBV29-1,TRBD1,TGCAGCGTGGGACAGGGGTCCGCCAAAAACATTCAGTACTTC,CSVGQGSAKNIQYF
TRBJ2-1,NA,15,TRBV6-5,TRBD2,TGTGCCAGCAGTCCCCTAGCGGGAGTAAGAAATGAGCAGTTCTTC,CASSPLAGVRNEQFF
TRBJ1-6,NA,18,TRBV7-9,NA,TGTGCCAGCAGCCGTGGGGGGATCTTACGTTCCTATAATTCACCCCTCCACTTT,CASSRGGILRSYNSPLHF
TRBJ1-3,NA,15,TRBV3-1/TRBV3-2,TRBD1,TGTGCCAGCAGCCAGGGACAGGGAGGTGGAAACACCATATATTTT,CASSQGQGGGNTIYF
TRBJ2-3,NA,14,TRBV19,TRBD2,TGTGCCAGTAGTCCTGGGAGGGGCCCAGATACGCAGTATTTT,CASSPGRGPDTQYF
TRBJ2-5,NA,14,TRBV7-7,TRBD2,TGTGCTAGCAGCTTAGCGGGGCAGGCAGGGACCCAGTACTTC,CASSLAGQAGTQYF
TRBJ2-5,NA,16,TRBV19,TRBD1,TGTGCCAGTAGGAGAACAGGGGGCGGTGATCAAGAGACCCAGTACTTC,CASRRTGGGDQETQYF
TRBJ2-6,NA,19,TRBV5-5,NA,TGTGCCAGCAGCTCGACCCCCCCAGCGGGTAACTCTGGGGCCAACGTCCTGACTTTC,CASSSTPPAGNSGANVLTF
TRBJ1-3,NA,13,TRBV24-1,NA,TGTGCCACCAGTGACCCAGGGATAAACACCATATATTTT,CATSDPGINTIYF
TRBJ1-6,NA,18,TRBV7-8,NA,TGTGCCAGCAGCTTATTTGGGGCCCTAAGCTCCTATAATTCACCCCTCCACTTT,CASSLFGALSSYNSPLHF
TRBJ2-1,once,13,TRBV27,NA,TGTGCCACGAAATCGGACTTTTATTCCGAGCAGTTCTTC,CATKSDFYSEQFF
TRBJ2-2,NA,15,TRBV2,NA,TGTGCCAGCAGTGAAAGCCGGGGTAACACCGGGGAGCTGTTTTTT,CASSESRGNTGELFF
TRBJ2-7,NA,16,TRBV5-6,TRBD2,TGTGCCAGCAGCTTGTGGGGCGGGAGGGCCATCTCCGAGCAGTACTTC,CASSLWGGRAISEQYF
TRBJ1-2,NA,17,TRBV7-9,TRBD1,TGTGCCAGCAGCTTAGGATACGCGGGACAGGTGGTCTATGGCTACACCTTC,CASSLGYAGQVVYGYTF
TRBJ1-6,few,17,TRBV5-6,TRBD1,TGTGCCAGCAGCTTGGTATCGGCAGGGGGCAATAATTCACCCCTCCACTTT,CASSLVSAGGNNSPLHF
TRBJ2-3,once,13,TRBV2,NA,TGTGCCAGCAGTGAAGGGGGAGAGGATACGCAGTATTTT,CASSEGGEDTQYF
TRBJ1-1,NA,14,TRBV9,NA,TGTGCCAGCAGTCCCCGGGGGGGTAACACTGAAGCTTTCTTT,CASSPRGGNTEAFF
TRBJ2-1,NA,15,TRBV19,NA,TGTGCCAGTATAAACCAGGGGAATGTCTACAATGAGCAGTTCTTC,CASINQGNVYNEQFF
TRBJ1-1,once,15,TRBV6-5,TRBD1,TGTGCCAGCAGTTACTCGGACAGGGCGAACACTGAAGCTTTCTTT,CASSYSDRANTEAFF
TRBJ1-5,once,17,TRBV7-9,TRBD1,TGTGCCAGCAGCCCAGGGACAGGGGGAGGGAGCAATCAGCCCCAGCATTTT,CASSPGTGGGSNQPQHF
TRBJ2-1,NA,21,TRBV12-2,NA,TGTGCAAGTCGCTTAGAGGGTAGCGGGAGTTTGTGGATAGGGACCTACAATGAGCAGTTCTTC,CASRLEGSGSLWIGTYNEQFF
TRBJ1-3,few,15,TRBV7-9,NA,TGTGCCAGCAGCTGGCCCGAATCCTCTGGAAACACCATATATTTT,CASSWPESSGNTIYF
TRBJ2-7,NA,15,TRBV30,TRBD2,TGTGCCTGGAGTGTTCTAGCGGGGGGTACCTACGAGCAGTACTTC,CAWSVLAGGTYEQYF
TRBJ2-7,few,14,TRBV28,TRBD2,TGTGCCAGCAGTCACGGGACTAGCGTCTACGAGCAGTACTTC,CASSHGTSVYEQYF
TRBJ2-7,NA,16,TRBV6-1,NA,TGTGCCAGCAGTGAAAATGGCGTCAGGGGCCGGTACGAGCAGTACTTC,CASSENGVRGRYEQYF
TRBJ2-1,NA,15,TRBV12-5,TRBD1,TGTGCTAGTGGCCGGGACAGGGGGGTGTACAATGAGCAGTTCTTC,CASGRDRGVYNEQFF
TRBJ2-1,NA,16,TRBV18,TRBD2,TGTGCCAGCTCACCGGGGGGACTAGCGGAGTACAATGAGCAGTTCTTC,CASSPGGLAEYNEQFF
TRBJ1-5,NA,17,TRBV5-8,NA,TGTGCCAGCAGCCTCGGGGGGGGGATCCAGAGCGTCCAGCCCCAGCATTTT,CASSLGGGIQSVQPQHF
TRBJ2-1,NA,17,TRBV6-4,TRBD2,TGTGCCAGCAGCCGGACTAGCGGGAGGTTCTCCTACAATGAGCAGTTCTTC,CASSRTSGRFSYNEQFF
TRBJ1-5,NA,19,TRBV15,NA,TGTGCCACCAGCAGAGAAAATCGGTACAGGGCTTATAGCAATCAGCCCCAGCATTTT,CATSRENRYRAYSNQPQHF
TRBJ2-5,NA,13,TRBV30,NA,TGTGCCTGGAGTTTAGGGGTCCAAGAGACCCAGTACTTC,CAWSLGVQETQYF
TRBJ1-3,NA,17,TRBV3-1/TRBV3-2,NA,TGTGCCAGCAGCCAAAGTCATCTAAGAATCTCTGGAAACACCATATATTTT,CASSQSHLRISGNTIYF
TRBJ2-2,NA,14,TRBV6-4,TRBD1,TGTGCCAGCAGATATCGACAGGGTGCCGGGGAGCTGTTTTTT,CASRYRQGAGELFF
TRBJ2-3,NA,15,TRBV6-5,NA,TGTGCCAGCAGCCTTCTAGCGCCGAGCACAGATACGCAGTATTTT,CASSLLAPSTDTQYF
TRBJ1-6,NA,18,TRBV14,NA,TGTGCCAGCAGCCAAATGCGGACCTGGGGTTTCAGGGATTCACCCCTCCACTTT,CASSQMRTWGFRDSPLHF